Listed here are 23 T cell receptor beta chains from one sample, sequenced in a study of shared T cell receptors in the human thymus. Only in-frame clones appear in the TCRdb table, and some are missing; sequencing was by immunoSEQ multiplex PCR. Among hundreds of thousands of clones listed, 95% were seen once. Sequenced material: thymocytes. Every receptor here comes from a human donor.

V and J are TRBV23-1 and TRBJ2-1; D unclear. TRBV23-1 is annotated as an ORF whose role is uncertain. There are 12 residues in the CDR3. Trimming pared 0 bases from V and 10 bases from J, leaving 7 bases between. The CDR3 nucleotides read TGCGCCAGCAGTCAATCGGACCCCGAGCAGTTCTTC. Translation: CASSQSDPEQFF.

This CDR3 is CASSEDPGIADTQYF. The CDR3 DNA reads TGTGCCAGCAGTGAAGATCCAGGGATCGCAGATACGCAGTATTTT. J is TRBJ2-3 and V is TRBV6-1, with a weak D call TRBD1 (5 bases). The CDR3 contains 15 residues. Germline CDR1 MNHNS, CDR2 SASEGT. V was cut by 1 base and J by 4 bases, with 12 bases left in between.

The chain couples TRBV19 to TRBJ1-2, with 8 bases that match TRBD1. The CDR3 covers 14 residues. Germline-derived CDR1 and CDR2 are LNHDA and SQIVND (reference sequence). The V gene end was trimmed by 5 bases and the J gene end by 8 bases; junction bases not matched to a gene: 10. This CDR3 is CASSGPHRGNGYTF. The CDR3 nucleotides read TGTGCCAGTAGTGGGCCCCACAGGGGGAACGGCTACACCTTC.

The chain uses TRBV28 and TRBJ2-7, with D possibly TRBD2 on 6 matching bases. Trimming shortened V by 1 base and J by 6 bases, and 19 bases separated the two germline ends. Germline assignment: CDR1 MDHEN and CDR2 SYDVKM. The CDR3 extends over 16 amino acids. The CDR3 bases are TGTGCCAGCAGTTTATTCGGGGGACCTTCCGAGGGCGAGCAGTACTTC. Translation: CASSLFGGPSEGEQYF.

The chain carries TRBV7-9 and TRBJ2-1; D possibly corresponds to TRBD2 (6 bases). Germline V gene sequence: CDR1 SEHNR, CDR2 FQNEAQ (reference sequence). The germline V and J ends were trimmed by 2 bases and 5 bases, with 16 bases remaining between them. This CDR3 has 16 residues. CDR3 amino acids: CASSLKVGRGNNEQFF. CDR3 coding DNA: TGTGCCAGCAGCTTAAAGGTCGGCCGGGGGAACAATGAGCAGTTCTTC. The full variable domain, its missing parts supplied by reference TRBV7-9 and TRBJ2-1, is DTGVSQNPRHKITKRGQNVTFRCDPISEHNRLYWYRQTLGQGPEFLTYFQNEAQLEKSRLLSDRFSAERPKGSFSTLEIQRTEQGDSAMYLCASSLKVGRGNNEQFFGPGTRLTVL.

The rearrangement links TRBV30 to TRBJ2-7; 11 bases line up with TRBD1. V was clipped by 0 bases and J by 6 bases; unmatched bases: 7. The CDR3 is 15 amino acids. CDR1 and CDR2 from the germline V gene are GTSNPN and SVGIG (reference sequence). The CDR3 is CAWSVQGTGGCEQYF. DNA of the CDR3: TGTGCCTGGAGTGTACAAGGGACAGGGGGGTGCGAGCAGTACTTC. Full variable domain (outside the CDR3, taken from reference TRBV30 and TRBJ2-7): SQTIHQWPATLVQPVGSPLSLECTVEGTSNPNLYWYRQAAGRGLQLLFYSVGIGQISSEVPQNLSASRPQDRQFILSSKKLLLSDSGFYLCAWSVQGTGGCEQYFGPGTRLTVT.

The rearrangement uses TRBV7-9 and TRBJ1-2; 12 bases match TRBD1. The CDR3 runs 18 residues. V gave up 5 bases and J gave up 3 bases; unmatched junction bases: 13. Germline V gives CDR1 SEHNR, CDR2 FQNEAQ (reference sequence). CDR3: CASSEGQGASKRDYGYTF. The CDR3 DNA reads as TGTGCCAGCAGCGAGGGACAGGGGGCGAGCAAGAGGGACTATGGCTACACCTTC.

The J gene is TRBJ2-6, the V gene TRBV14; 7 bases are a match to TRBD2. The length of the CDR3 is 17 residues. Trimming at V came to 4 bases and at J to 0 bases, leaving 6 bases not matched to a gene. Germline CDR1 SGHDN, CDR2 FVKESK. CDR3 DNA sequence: TGTGCCAGCAGCCCCCGAGCGGGAATCTCTGGGGCCAACGTCCTGACTTTC. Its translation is CASSPRAGISGANVLTF.

The CDR3 DNA is TGTGCCAGCAGCCCCGGTAGGCATGGCTACACCTTC. It yields the protein CASSPGRHGYTF. The chain employs TRBV28 and TRBJ1-2; D call uncertain. The ends were cut back, 6 bases at V and 6 bases at J, with 11 bases in the middle. This CDR3 is built from 12 residues. From germline, CDR1 is MDHEN and CDR2 SYDVKM.

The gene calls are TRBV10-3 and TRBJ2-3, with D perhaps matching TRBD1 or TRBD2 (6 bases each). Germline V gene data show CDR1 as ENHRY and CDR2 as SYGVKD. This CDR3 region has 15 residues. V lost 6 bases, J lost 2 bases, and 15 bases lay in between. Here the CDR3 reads CAISENGGLTDTQYF. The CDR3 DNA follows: TGTGCCATCAGCGAGAACGGGGGCCTCACAGATACGCAGTATTTT.

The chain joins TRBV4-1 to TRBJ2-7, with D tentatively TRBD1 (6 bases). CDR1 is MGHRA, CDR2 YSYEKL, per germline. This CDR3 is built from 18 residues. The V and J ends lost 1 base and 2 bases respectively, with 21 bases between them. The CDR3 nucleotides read TGCGCCAGCAGCCAAGGGGCCAGGGGCAGAAGAAAAACCTACGAGCAGTACTTC. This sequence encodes CASSQGARGRRKTYEQYF.

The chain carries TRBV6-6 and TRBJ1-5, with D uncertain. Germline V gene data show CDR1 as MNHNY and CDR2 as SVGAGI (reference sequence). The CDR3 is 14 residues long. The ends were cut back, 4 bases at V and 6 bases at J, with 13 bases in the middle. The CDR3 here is CASSWTVRGQPQHF. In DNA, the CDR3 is TGTGCCAGCAGTTGGACGGTTCGTGGTCAGCCCCAGCATTTT.

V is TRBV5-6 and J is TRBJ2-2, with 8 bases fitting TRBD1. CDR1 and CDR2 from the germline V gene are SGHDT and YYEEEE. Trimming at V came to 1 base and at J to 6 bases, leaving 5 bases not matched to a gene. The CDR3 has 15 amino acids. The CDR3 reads CASSLQDRAAGELFF. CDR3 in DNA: TGTGCCAGCAGCTTGCAGGACAGGGCTGCCGGGGAGCTGTTTTTT.

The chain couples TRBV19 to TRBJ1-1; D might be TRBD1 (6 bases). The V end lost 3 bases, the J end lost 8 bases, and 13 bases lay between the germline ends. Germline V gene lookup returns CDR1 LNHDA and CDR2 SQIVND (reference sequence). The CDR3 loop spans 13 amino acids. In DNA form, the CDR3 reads TGTGCCAGTAGTATTCCCGTTGGGGGCGAAGCTTTCTTT. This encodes CASSIPVGGEAFF.

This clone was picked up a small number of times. This chain's CDR3 is CASSLSFMGEGQPQHF. In DNA, the CDR3 is TGTGCCAGCAGCTTATCCTTCATGGGGGAAGGTCAGCCCCAGCATTTT. The V and J genes are TRBV11-2 and TRBJ1-5; maybe TRBD1 (5 bases). This CDR3 has 16 residues. CDR1 is SGHAT, CDR2 FQNNGV, per germline. The germline V and J ends were trimmed by 2 bases and 6 bases, with 17 bases remaining between them.

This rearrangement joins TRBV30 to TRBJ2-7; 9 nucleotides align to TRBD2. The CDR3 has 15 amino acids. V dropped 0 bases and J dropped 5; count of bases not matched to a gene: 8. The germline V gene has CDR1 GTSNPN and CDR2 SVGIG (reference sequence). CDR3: CAWSVQEREAHEQYF. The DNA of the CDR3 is TGTGCCTGGAGTGTACAGGAGCGGGAGGCCCACGAGCAGTACTTC.

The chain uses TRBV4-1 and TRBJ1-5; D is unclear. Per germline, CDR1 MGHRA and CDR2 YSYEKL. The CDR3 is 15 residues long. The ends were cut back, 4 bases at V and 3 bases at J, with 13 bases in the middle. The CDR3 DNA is TGCGCCAGCAGCCCTACCCATCCGGACAATCAGCCCCAGCATTTT. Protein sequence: CASSPTHPDNQPQHF.

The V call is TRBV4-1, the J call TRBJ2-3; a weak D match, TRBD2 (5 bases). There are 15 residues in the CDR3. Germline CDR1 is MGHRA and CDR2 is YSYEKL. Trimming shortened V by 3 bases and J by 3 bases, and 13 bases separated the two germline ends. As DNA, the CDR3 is TGCGCCAGCAGCCAGAGGGATAGGCCTACAGATACGCAGTATTTT. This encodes CASSQRDRPTDTQYF.

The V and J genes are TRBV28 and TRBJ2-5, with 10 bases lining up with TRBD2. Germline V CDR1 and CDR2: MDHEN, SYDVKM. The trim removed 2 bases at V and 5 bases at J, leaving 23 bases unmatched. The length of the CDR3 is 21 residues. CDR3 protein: CASSLRQGAVKAGGPRETQYF. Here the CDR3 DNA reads TGTGCCAGCAGTTTACGGCAGGGGGCCGTGAAAGCGGGAGGGCCCAGGGAGACCCAGTACTTC. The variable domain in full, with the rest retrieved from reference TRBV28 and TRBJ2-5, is DVKVTQSSRYLVKRTGEKVFLECVQDMDHENMFWYRQDPGLGLRLIYFSYDVKMKEKGDIPEGYSVSREKKERFSLILESASTNQTSMYLCASSLRQGAVKAGGPRETQYFGPGTRLLVL.

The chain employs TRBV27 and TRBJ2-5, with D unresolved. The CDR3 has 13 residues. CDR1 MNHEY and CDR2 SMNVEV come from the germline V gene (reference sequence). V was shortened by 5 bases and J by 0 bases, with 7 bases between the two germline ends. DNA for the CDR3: TGTGCCAGCAGTCGACGCGACCAAGAGACCCAGTACTTC. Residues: CASSRRDQETQYF.

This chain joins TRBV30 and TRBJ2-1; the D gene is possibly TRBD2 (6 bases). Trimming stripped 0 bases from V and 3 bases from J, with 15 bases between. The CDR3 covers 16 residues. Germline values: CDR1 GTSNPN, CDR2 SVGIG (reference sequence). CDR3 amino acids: CAWSVLSGGGYNEQFF. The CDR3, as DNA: TGTGCCTGGAGTGTACTCTCCGGGGGAGGCTACAATGAGCAGTTCTTC.

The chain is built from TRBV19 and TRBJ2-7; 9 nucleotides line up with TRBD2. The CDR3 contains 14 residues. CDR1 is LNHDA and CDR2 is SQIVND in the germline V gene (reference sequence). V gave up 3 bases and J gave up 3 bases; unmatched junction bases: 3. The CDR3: CASSMDSGSYEQYF. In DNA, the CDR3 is TGTGCCAGTAGTATGGATAGCGGGAGCTACGAGCAGTACTTC. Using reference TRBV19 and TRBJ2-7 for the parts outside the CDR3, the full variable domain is DGGITQSPKYLFRKEGQNVTLSCEQNLNHDAMYWYRQDPGQGLRLIYYSQIVNDFQKGDIAEGYSVSREKKESFPLTVTSAQKNPTAFYLCASSMDSGSYEQYFGPGTRLTVT.

DNA for the CDR3: TGCGCCAGCAGTTACCGACAGGACTACAATGAGCAGTTCTTC. Its protein is CASSYRQDYNEQFF. V is TRBV5-1 and J is TRBJ2-1, with D possibly TRBD1 on 6 matching bases. V lost 5 bases and J lost 3, with 12 bases in between. From germline, CDR1 is SGHRS and CDR2 YFSETQ. The CDR3 runs to 14 residues.